This entry lists 15 T cell receptor beta chains sequenced from one sample in a study of fetal regulatory T cell absence and autoimmunity. Libraries were prepared by immunoSEQ multiplex PCR; TCRdb keeps only in-frame clonotypes and omits some of them. This table holds roughly 95,000 clones, about two thirds found once. The material sequenced was pancreas tissue. The receptors shown here come from a male donor with IPEX syndrome.

V and J are TRBV30 and TRBJ1-2; 8 positions match TRBD1. The CDR3 has 15 residues. The V segment lost 0 bases and the J segment 1 base; nucleotides outside the gene matches: 4. Germline-derived CDR1 and CDR2 are GTSNPN and SVGIG (reference sequence). CDR3 nucleotide sequence: TGTGCCTGGAGTGTACGGACAGGGTTTAACTATGGCTACACCTTC. It specifies CAWSVRTGFNYGYTF. Full variable domain (remainder filled in from reference TRBV30 and TRBJ1-2): SQTIHQWPATLVQPVGSPLSLECTVEGTSNPNLYWYRQAAGRGLQLLFYSVGIGQISSEVPQNLSASRPQDRQFILSSKKLLLSDSGFYLCAWSVRTGFNYGYTFGSGTRLTVV.

The V and J genes are TRBV7-9 and TRBJ2-7; no definite D call. The V end was cut by 3 bases, the J end by 6 bases, with 6 bases between. The CDR3 runs 11 residues. CDR1 and CDR2 from the germline V gene are SEHNR and FQNEAQ (reference sequence). The CDR3 spells CASSFLSEQYF. For the CDR3, the DNA is TGTGCCAGCAGCTTTCTGTCCGAGCAGTACTTC. Looking up the rest from reference TRBV7-9 and TRBJ2-7 gives the full variable domain: DTGVSQNPRHKITKRGQNVTFRCDPISEHNRLYWYRQTLGQGPEFLTYFQNEAQLEKSRLLSDRFSAERPKGSFSTLEIQRTEQGDSAMYLCASSFLSEQYFGPGTRLTVT.

The table lists this clone with a count of one. The chain is built from TRBV18 and TRBJ1-2; unclear D gene. The germline V gene encodes CDR1 KGHSH and CDR2 LQKENI. The germline V and J ends were trimmed by 2 bases and 0 bases, with 10 bases remaining between them. This CDR3 contains 15 residues. In nucleotides, the CDR3 is TGTGCCAGCTCACCAACGTCATCGCCTAACTATGGCTACACCTTC. Residues: CASSPTSSPNYGYTF.

The rearrangement uses TRBV5-1 and TRBJ2-5; D may match TRBD1 or TRBD2 (5 bases each). This CDR3 has 14 residues. V was shortened by 2 bases and J by 5 bases, with 13 bases between the two germline ends. Germline assignment: CDR1 SGHRS and CDR2 YFSETQ. The CDR3 coding sequence is TGCGCCAGCAGCTTCCGGGACCTAGAGGAGACCCAGTACTTC. This codes for CASSFRDLEETQYF. Full variable domain (outside the CDR3, taken from reference TRBV5-1 and TRBJ2-5): KAGVTQTPRYLIKTRGQQVTLSCSPISGHRSVSWYQQTPGQGLQFLFEYFSETQRNKGNFPGRFSGRQFSNSRSEMNVSTLELGDSALYLCASSFRDLEETQYFGPGTRLLVL.

J is TRBJ1-2 and V is TRBV5-6; D is uncertain. The CDR3 loop spans 13 amino acids. Trimming cost V 1 base and J 0 bases, with 4 bases left between them. The germline CDR1 and CDR2 sequences are SGHDT and YYEEEE. The CDR3: CASSLRPNYGYTF. The CDR3 nucleotides are TGTGCCAGCAGCTTGCGCCCTAACTATGGCTACACCTTC.

The chain links TRBV27 to TRBJ2-3; 12 bases map to TRBD2. Trimming cost V 8 bases and J 1 base; bases outside gene matches: 4. The CDR3 totals 15 residues. Germline V gives CDR1 MNHEY, CDR2 SMNVEV (reference sequence). DNA of the CDR3: TGTGCCAGCGCCAGACTAGCGGGAGGCACAGATACGCAGTATTTT. Its protein is CASARLAGGTDTQYF.

J is TRBJ2-5 and V is TRBV7-2, with D possibly being TRBD1 (5 bases). Trimming took 5 bases from V and 0 from J, leaving 19 bases between them. The CDR3 has 17 residues. The germline V gene has CDR1 SGHTA and CDR2 FQGNSA. DNA of the CDR3: TGTGCCAGCAGCCCCGGAATAGACAGTTTGTACCAAGAGACCCAGTACTTC. This encodes CASSPGIDSLYQETQYF.

The CDR3 protein is CASSELGGTGETQYF. For the CDR3, the DNA is TGCGCCAGCAGTGAGTTGGGGGGGACAGGGGAGACCCAGTACTTC. V and J are TRBV10-2 and TRBJ2-5, with TRBD1 identical over 9 bases. V was pared by 1 base and J by 5 bases, with 5 bases of the junction left unmatched. The CDR3 sequence is 15 residues long. From germline, CDR1 is WSHSY and CDR2 SAAADI.

The chain carries TRBV7-6 and TRBJ2-7; 7 bases agree with TRBD2. The V gene end was trimmed by 3 bases and the J gene end by 2 bases; junction bases not matched to a gene: 1. This CDR3 has 13 amino acids. Germline loops: CDR1 SGHVS, CDR2 FNYEAQ. CDR3 nucleotides: TGTGCCAGCAGCTTGGGAGGGCCCTACGAGCAGTACTTC. Its protein is CASSLGGPYEQYF.

As DNA, the CDR3 is TGTGCCAGCAGCTTAGCTCCTAACTATGGCTACACCTTC. This gives the protein CASSLAPNYGYTF. The gene calls are TRBV7-2 and TRBJ1-2; D call uncertain. Germline CDR1 is SGHTA and CDR2 is FQGNSA. The length of the CDR3 is 13 residues. Trimming left V 0 bases short and J 0 bases short, with 2 bases between. The complete variable domain, with remaining parts taken from reference TRBV7-2 and TRBJ1-2, reads GAGVSQSPSNKVTEKGKDVELRCDPISGHTALYWYRQSLGQGLEFLIYFQGNSAPDKSGLPSDRFSAERTGGSVSTLTIQRTQQEDSAVYLCASSLAPNYGYTFGSGTRLTVV.

This chain links TRBV5-1 with TRBJ2-1, with 15 bases that match TRBD2. Germline V gene lookup returns CDR1 SGHRS and CDR2 YFSETQ. The CDR3 sequence is 16 residues long. The V gene end was trimmed by 4 bases and the J gene end by 2 bases; junction bases not matched to a gene: 1. Here the CDR3 reads CASSGTSGRTYNEQFF. In DNA form, the CDR3 reads TGCGCCAGCAGCGGGACTAGCGGGAGGACCTACAATGAGCAGTTCTTC.

As DNA, the CDR3 is TGTGCCAGCAGTTACGCCTATCTCAGGGGTCCCGGGGAGCTGTTTTTT. Its translation: CASSYAYLRGPGELFF. The chain recombines TRBV6-5 with TRBJ2-2, with D possibly TRBD1 on 6 matching bases. Trimming took 2 bases from V and 6 from J, leaving 16 bases between them. CDR3 length: 16 residues. Germline lookup yields CDR1 MNHEY and CDR2 SVGAGI.

The V gene is TRBV9, the J gene TRBJ2-3; D unresolved. CDR1 is SGDLS and CDR2 is YYNGEE in the germline V gene. CDR3 length equals 14 residues. Trimming pared 0 bases from V and 2 bases from J, leaving 7 bases between. The CDR3 reads CASSVVGNTDTQYF. CDR3 DNA sequence: TGTGCCAGCAGCGTAGTAGGCAACACAGATACGCAGTATTTT.

The V gene is TRBV2, the J gene TRBJ2-7; TRBD2 is a possible D gene (5 bases). Germline CDR1 reads SNHLY; CDR2 reads FYNNEI. The length of the CDR3 is 13 residues. Deletions cut 10 bases from V and 3 bases from J, with 16 bases between. The CDR3 is CATQAKEVYEQYF. The CDR3 DNA sequence: TGTGCCACCCAGGCGAAGGAGGTCTACGAGCAGTACTTC.

The rearrangement uses TRBV29-1 and TRBJ1-5; D gene unclear. Trimming removed 4 bases at V and 6 bases at J, with 13 bases between. The CDR3 totals 13 residues. CDR1 is SQVTM, CDR2 ANQGSEA, per germline. CDR3 bases: TGCAGCGTTGGCGAGACGGGGATTCAGCCCCAGCATTTT. The encoded protein is CSVGETGIQPQHF. The full variable domain, its missing parts supplied by reference TRBV29-1 and TRBJ1-5, is SAVISQKPSRDICQRGTSLTIQCQVDSQVTMMFWYRQQPGQSLTLIATANQGSEATYESGFVIDKFPISRPNLTFSTLTVSNMSPEDSSIYLCSVGETGIQPQHFGDGTRLSIL.